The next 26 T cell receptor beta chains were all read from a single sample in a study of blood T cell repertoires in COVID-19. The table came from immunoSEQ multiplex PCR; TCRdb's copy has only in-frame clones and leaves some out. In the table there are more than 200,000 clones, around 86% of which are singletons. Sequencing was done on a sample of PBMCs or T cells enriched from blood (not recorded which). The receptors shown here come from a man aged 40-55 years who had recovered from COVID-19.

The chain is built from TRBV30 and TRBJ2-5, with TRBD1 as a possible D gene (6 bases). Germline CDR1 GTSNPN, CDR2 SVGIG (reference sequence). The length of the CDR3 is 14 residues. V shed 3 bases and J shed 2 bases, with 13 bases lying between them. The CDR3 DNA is TGTGCCTGGAGCTACGGACAGATGCAAGAGACCCAGTACTTC. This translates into CAWSYGQMQETQYF.

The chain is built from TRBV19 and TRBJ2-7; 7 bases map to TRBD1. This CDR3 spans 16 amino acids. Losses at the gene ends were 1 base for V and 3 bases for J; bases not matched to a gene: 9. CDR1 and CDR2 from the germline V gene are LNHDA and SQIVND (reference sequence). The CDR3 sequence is CASSIAVGQALYEQYF. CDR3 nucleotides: TGTGCCAGTAGTATAGCCGTAGGACAGGCCCTCTACGAGCAGTACTTC.

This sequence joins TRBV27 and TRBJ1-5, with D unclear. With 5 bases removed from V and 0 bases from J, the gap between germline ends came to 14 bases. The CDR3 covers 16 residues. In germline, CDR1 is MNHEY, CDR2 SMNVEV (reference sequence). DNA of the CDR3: TGTGCCAGCAGTGTGAAGGAGCCTTATAGCAATCAGCCCCAGCATTTT. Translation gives CASSVKEPYSNQPQHF.

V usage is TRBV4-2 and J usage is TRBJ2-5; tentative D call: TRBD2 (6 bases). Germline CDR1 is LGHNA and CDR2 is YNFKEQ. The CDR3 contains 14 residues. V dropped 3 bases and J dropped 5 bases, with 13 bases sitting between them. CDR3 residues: CASSHPGTFETQYF. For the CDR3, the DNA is TGTGCCAGCAGCCACCCAGGGACTTTCGAGACCCAGTACTTC.

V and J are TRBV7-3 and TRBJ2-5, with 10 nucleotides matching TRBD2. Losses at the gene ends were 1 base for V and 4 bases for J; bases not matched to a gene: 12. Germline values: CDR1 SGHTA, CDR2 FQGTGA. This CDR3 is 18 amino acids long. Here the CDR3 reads CASSLMASGGPVRETQYF. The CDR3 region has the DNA TGTGCCAGCAGCTTAATGGCTAGCGGGGGCCCAGTGAGAGAGACCCAGTACTTC.

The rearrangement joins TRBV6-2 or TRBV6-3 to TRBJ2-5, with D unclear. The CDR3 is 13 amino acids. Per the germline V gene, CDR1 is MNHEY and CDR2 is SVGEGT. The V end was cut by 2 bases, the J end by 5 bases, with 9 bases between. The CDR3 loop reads CASSYNSWETQYF. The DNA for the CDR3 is TGTGCCAGCAGTTACAACAGCTGGGAGACCCAGTACTTC.

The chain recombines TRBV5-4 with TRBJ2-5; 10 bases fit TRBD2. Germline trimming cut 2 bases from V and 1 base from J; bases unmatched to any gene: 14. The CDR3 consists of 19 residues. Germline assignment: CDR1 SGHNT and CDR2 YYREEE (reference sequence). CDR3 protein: CASSFGTSGENILQETQYF. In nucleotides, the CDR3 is TGTGCCAGCAGCTTCGGAACTAGCGGGGAGAATATACTCCAAGAGACCCAGTACTTC.

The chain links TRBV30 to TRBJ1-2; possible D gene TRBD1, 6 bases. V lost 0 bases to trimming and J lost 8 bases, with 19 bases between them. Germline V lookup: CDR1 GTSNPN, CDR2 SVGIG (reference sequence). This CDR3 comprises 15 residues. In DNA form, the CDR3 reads TGTGCCTGGAGTGTGATACAGGGCCGCAGGGGAGGCTACACCTTC. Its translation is CAWSVIQGRRGGYTF. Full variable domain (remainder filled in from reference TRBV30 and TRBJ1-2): SQTIHQWPATLVQPVGSPLSLECTVEGTSNPNLYWYRQAAGRGLQLLFYSVGIGQISSEVPQNLSASRPQDRQFILSSKKLLLSDSGFYLCAWSVIQGRRGGYTFGSGTRLTVV.

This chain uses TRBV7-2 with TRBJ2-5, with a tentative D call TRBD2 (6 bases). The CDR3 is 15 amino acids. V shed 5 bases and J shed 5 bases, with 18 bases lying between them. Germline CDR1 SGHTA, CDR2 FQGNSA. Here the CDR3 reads CASSHHREFGETQYF. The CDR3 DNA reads TGTGCCAGCAGCCACCATCGGGAGTTTGGGGAGACCCAGTACTTC.

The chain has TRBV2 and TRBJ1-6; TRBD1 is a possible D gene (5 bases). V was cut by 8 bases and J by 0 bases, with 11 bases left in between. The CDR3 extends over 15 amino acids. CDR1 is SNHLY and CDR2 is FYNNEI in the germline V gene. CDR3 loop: CASGREASYNSPLHF. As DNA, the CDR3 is TGTGCCAGCGGCAGGGAGGCCTCCTATAATTCACCCCTCCACTTT.

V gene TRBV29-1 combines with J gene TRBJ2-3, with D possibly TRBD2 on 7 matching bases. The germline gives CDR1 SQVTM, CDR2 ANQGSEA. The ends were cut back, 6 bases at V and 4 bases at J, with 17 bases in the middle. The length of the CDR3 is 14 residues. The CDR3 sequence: CSVGTKGGADTQYF. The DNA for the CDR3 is TGCAGCGTGGGGACAAAAGGGGGGGCAGATACGCAGTATTTT.

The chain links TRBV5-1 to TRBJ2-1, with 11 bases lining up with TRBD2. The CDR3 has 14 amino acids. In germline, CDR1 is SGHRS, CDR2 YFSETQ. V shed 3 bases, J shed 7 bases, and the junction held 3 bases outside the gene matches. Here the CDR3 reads CASSSGLAANEQFF. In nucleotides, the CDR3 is TGCGCCAGCAGCTCGGGACTAGCGGCAAATGAGCAGTTCTTC.

This chain's CDR3 is CASSETADRGSYEQYF. CDR3 in DNA: TGTGCCAGCAGTGAAACGGCGGACAGGGGATCCTACGAGCAGTACTTC. The chain has TRBV6-1 and TRBJ2-7; 9 bases align to TRBD1. Germline CDR1 MNHNS, CDR2 SASEGT. CDR3 size: 16 residues. V was pared by 2 bases and J by 1 base, with 6 bases of the junction left unmatched.

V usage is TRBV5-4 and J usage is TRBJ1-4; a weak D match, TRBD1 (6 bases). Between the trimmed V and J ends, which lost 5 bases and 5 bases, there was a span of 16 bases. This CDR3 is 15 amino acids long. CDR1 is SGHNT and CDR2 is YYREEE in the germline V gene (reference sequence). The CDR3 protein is CASSSTRGPNEKLFF. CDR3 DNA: TGTGCCAGCAGTTCCACCAGGGGCCCCAATGAAAAACTGTTTTTT.

CDR3 in DNA: TGTGCCAGCAGCGCCGGACTAGGATCAATTGTGACCCAGTACTTC. It codes for CASSAGLGSIVTQYF. The rearrangement joins TRBV7-2 to TRBJ2-5; 7 nucleotides align to TRBD2. Germline values: CDR1 SGHTA, CDR2 FQGNSA. Trimming removed 5 bases from V and 7 bases from J; junction bases left unmatched: 13. The CDR3 has 15 amino acids.

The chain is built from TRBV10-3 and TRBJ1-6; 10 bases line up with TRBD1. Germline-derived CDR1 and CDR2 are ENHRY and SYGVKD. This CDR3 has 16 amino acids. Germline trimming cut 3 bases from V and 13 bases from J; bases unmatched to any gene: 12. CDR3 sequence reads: CAISETGQGRLSPLHF. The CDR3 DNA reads TGTGCCATCAGTGAAACGGGACAGGGGAGGTTATCGCCCCTCCACTTT.

The CDR3 bases are TGCGCCAGCAGCCAAGAAGTTAAGAGGTACTATGGCTACACCTTC. Protein product: CASSQEVKRYYGYTF. V and J are TRBV4-3 and TRBJ1-2; D remains ambiguous. V was cut by 0 bases and J by 3 bases, with 11 bases left in between. The CDR3 is 15 residues long. Germline loops: CDR1 LGHNA, CDR2 YSLEER.

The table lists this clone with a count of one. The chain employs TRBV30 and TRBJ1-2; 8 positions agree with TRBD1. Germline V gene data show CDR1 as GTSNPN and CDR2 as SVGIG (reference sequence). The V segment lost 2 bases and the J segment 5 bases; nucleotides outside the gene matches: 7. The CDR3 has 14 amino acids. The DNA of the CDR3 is TGTGCCTGGAGTATAGGACAGGGTTGGTATGGCTACACCTTC. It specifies CAWSIGQGWYGYTF.

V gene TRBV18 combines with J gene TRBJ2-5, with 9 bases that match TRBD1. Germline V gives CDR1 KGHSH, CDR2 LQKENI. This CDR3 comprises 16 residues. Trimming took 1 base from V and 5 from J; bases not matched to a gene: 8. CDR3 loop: CASSPQRTGASETQYF. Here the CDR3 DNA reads TGTGCCAGCTCACCACAGCGGACAGGGGCTTCGGAGACCCAGTACTTC.

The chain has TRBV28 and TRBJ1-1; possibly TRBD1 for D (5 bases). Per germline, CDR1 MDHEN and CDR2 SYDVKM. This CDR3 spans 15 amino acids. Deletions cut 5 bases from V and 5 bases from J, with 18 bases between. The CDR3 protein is CASSPPGQRQTEAFF. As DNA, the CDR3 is TGTGCCAGCAGTCCCCCAGGGCAGAGGCAAACTGAAGCTTTCTTT.

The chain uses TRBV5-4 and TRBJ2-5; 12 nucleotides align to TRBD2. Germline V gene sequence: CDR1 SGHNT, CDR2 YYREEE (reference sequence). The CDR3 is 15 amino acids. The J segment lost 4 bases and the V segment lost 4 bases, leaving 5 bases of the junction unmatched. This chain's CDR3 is CASSTGTSGPETQYF. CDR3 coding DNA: TGTGCCAGCAGCACTGGGACTAGCGGGCCAGAGACCCAGTACTTC.

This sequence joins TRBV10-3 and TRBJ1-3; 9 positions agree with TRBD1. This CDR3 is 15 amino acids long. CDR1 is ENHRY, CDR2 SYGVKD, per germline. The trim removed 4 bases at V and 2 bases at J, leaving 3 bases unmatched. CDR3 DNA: TGTGCCATCAGTGGGGACAGGGTAGCTGGAAACACCATATATTTT. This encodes CAISGDRVAGNTIYF.

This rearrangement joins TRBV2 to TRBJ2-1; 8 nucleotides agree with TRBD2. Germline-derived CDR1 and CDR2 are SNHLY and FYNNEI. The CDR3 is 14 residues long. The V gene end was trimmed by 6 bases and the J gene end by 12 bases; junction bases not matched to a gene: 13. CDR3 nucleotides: TGTGCCAGCAGCTTGGTCCGGGACGCGGGGGGGCAGTTCTTC. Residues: CASSLVRDAGGQFF.

The CDR3 loop reads CASSLDSSGRSETQYF. DNA for the CDR3: TGTGCCAGCAGCTTAGATAGTAGCGGGAGGTCAGAGACCCAGTACTTC. The chain has TRBV7-2 and TRBJ2-5; 10 bases align to TRBD2. Trimming at V came to 1 base and at J to 4 bases, leaving 6 bases not matched to a gene. This CDR3 has 16 residues. CDR1 and CDR2 from the germline V gene are SGHTA and FQGNSA.

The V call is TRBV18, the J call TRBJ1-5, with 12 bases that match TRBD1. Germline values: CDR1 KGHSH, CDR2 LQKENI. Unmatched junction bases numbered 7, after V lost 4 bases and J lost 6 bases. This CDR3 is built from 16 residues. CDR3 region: CASSLQGQGAGQPQHF. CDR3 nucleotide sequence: TGTGCCAGCTCACTACAGGGACAGGGGGCAGGTCAGCCCCAGCATTTT.

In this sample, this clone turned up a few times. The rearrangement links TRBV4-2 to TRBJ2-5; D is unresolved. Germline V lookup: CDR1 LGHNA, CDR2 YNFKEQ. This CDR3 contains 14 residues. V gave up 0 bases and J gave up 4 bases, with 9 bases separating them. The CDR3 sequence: CASSQDESRETQYF. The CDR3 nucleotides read TGTGCCAGCAGCCAAGACGAGTCGAGAGAGACCCAGTACTTC.